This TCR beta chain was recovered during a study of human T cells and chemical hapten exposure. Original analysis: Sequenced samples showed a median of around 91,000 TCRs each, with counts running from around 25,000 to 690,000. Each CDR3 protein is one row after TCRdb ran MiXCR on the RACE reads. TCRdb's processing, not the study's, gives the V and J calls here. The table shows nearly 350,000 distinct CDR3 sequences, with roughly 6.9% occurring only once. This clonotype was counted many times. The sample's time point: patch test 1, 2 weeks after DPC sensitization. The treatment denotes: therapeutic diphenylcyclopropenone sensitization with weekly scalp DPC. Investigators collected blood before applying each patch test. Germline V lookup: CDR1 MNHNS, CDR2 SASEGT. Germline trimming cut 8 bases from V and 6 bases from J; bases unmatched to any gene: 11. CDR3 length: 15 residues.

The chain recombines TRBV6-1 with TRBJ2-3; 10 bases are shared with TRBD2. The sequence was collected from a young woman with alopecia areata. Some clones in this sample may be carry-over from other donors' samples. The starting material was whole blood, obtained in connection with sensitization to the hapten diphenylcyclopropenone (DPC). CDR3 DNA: TGTGCCAGCTCCCTTTCTAGCGGGGGAAGGGATACGCAGTATTTT. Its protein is CASSLSSGGRDTQYF.